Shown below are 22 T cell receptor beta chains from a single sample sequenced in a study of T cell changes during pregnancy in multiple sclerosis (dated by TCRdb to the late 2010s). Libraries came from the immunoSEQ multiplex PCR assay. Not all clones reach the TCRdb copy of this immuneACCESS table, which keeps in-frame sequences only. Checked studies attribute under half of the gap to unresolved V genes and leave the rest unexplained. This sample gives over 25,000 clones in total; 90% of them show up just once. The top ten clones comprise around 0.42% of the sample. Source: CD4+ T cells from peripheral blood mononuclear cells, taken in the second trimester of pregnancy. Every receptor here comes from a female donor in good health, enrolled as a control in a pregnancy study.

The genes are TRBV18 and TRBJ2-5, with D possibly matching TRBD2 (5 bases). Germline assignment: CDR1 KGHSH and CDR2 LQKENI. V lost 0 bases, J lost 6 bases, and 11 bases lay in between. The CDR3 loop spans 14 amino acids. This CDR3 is CASSPPVRAQTQYF. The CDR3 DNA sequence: TGTGCCAGCTCACCACCGGTGCGGGCCCAGACCCAGTACTTC.

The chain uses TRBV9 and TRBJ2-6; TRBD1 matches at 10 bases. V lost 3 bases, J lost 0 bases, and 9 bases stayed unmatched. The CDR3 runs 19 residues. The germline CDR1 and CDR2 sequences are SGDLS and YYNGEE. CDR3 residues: CASSGTGTGESSGANVLTF. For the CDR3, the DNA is TGTGCCAGCAGCGGAACTGGGACAGGGGAGAGCTCTGGGGCCAACGTCCTGACTTTC.

As DNA, the CDR3 is TGTGCCTGGGAAGCCGGGACAAGGAACACCGGGGAGCTGTTTTTT. It translates to CAWEAGTRNTGELFF. The chain is built from TRBV30 and TRBJ2-2; weak D call: TRBD1 (6 bases). Trimming left V 5 bases short and J 1 base short, with 14 bases between. Germline CDR1 is GTSNPN and CDR2 is SVGIG (reference sequence). The CDR3 has 15 residues.

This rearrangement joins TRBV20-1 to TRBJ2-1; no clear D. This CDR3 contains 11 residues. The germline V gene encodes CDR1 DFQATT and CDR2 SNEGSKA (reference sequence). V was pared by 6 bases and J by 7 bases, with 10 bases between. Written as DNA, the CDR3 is TGCAGTGCCCCTATCCCTAATGAGCAGTTCTTC. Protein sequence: CSAPIPNEQFF.

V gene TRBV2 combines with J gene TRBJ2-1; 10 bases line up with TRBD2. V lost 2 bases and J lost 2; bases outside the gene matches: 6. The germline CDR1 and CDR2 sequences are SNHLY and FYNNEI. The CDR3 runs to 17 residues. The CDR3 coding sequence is TGTGCCAGCAGTGAAACCCCTGGACTAGCGGCCTACAATGAGCAGTTCTTC. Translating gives CASSETPGLAAYNEQFF.

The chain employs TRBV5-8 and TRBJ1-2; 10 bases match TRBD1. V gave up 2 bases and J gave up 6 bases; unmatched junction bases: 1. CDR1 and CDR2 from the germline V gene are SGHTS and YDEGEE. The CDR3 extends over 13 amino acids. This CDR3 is CASSFDRGHGYTF. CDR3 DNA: TGTGCCAGCAGCTTTGACAGGGGGCATGGCTACACCTTC.

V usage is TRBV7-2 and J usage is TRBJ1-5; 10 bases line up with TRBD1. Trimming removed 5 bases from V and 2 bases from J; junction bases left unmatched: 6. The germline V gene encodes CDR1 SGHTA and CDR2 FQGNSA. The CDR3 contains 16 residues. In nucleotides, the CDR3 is TGTGCCAGCAGCCACCGGGACAGGGGCGGCAATCAGCCCCAGCATTTT. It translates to CASSHRDRGGNQPQHF.

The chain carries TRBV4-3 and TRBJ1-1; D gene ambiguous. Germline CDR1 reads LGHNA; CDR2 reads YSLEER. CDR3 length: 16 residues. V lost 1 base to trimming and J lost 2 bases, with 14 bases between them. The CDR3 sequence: CASSQVGISANTEAFF. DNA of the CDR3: TGCGCCAGCAGCCAAGTCGGGATTTCGGCAAACACTGAAGCTTTCTTT.

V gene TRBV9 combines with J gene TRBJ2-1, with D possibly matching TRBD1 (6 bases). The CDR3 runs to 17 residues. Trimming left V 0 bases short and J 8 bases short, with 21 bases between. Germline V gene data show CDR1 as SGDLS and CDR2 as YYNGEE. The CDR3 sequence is CASSVATGRGPGDEQFF. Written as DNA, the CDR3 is TGTGCCAGCAGCGTAGCTACAGGGAGAGGGCCCGGGGATGAGCAGTTCTTC.

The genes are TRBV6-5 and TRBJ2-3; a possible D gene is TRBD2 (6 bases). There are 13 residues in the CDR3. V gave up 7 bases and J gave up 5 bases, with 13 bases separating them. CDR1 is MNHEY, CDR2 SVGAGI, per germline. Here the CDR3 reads CASKGGAVDTQYF. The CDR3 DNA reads TGTGCCAGCAAGGGCGGGGCGGTAGATACGCAGTATTTT.

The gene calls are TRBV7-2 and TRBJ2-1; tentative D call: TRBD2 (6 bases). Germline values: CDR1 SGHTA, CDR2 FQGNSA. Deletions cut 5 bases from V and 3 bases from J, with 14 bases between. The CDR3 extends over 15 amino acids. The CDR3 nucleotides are TGTGCCAGCAGCCCGCTAGCGCGGAACTACAATGAGCAGTTCTTC. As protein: CASSPLARNYNEQFF.

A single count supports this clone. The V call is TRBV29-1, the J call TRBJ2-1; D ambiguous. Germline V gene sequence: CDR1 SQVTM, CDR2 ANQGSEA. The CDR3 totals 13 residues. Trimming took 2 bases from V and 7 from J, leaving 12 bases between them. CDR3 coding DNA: TGCAGCGTTGAATCCCTAGTCGGGAATGAGCAGTTCTTC. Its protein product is CSVESLVGNEQFF.

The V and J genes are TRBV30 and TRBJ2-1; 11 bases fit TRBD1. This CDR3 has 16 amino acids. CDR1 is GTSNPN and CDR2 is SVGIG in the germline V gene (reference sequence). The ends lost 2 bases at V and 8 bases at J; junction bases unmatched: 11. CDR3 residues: CAWSFGTGGGMDEQFF. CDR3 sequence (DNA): TGTGCCTGGAGTTTCGGGACAGGGGGAGGTATGGATGAGCAGTTCTTC.

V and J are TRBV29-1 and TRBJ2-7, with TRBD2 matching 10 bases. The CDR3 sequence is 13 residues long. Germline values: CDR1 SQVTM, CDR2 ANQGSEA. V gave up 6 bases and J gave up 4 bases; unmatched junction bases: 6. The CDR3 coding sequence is TGCAGCGTCTCTAGCGGGAGAGGGTACGAGCAGTACTTC. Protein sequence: CSVSSGRGYEQYF.

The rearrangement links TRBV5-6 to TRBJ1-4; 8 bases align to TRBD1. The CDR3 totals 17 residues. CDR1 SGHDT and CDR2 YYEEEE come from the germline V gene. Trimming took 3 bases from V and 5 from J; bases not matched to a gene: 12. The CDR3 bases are TGTGCCAGCAGCTCCTACACTAGGACAGGGAAGAATGAAAAACTGTTTTTT. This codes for CASSSYTRTGKNEKLFF. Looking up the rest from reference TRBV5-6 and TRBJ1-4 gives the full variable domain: DAGVTQSPTHLIKTRGQQVTLRCSPKSGHDTVSWYQQALGQGPQFIFQYYEEEERQRGNFPDRFSGHQFPNYSSELNVNALLLGDSALYLCASSSYTRTGKNEKLFFGSGTQLSVL.

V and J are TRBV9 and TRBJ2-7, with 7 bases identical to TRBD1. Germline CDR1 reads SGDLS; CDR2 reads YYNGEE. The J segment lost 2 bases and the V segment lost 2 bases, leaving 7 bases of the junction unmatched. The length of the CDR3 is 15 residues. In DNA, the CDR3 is TGTGCCAGCAGCGTCGGGCCAGGGGGTACCTACGAGCAGTACTTC. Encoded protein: CASSVGPGGTYEQYF.

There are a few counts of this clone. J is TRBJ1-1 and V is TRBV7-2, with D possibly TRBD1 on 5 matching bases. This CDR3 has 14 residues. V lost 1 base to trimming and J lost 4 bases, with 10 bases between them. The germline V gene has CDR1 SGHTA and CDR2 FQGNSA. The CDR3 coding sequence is TGTGCCAGCAGCTTAGATTTGGGGGGCACTGAAGCTTTCTTT. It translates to CASSLDLGGTEAFF. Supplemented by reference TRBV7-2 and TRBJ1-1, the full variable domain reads GAGVSQSPSNKVTEKGKDVELRCDPISGHTALYWYRQSLGQGLEFLIYFQGNSAPDKSGLPSDRFSAERTGGSVSTLTIQRTQQEDSAVYLCASSLDLGGTEAFFGQGTRLTVV.

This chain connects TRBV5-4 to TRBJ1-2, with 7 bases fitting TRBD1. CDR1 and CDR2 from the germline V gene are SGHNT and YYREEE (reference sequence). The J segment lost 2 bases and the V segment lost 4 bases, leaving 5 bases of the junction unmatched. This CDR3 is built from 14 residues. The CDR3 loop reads CASSQTGQNYGYTF. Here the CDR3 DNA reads TGTGCCAGCAGCCAGACGGGACAGAACTATGGCTACACCTTC.

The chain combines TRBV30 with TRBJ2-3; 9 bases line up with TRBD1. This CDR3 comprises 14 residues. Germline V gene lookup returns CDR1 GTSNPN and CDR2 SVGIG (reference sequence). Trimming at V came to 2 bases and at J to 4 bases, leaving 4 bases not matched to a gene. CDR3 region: CAWSYRGRSDTQYF. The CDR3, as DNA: TGTGCCTGGAGTTACAGGGGGCGCTCAGATACGCAGTATTTT.

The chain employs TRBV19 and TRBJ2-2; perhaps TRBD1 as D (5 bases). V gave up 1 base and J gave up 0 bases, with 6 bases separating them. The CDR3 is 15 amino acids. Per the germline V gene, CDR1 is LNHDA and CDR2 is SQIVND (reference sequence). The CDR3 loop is CASSIGTTNTGELFF. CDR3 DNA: TGTGCCAGTAGTATAGGGACAACGAACACCGGGGAGCTGTTTTTT.

This chain's CDR3 is CASSYSLATYNEQFF. The CDR3 DNA sequence: TGTGCCAGCAGTTACTCGCTAGCAACTTACAATGAGCAGTTCTTC. The V gene is TRBV6-5, the J gene TRBJ2-1; tentatively, D is TRBD2 (5 bases). The CDR3 has 15 amino acids. V dropped 0 bases and J dropped 4 bases, with 10 bases sitting between them. Germline V lookup: CDR1 MNHEY, CDR2 SVGAGI.

This chain's CDR3 is CASRAGGSYNSPLHF. Written as DNA, the CDR3 is TGTGCCAGCCGTGCAGGGGGGTCCTATAATTCACCCCTCCACTTT. This sequence joins TRBV6-5 and TRBJ1-6, with 7 bases lining up with TRBD1. V dropped 8 bases and J dropped 1; count of bases not matched to a gene: 5. The germline CDR1 and CDR2 sequences are MNHEY and SVGAGI. The CDR3 loop spans 15 amino acids.